This T cell receptor beta chain was captured in a study of blood T cell repertoires in COVID-19. Study-wide background: Samples came from the United States, Italy and Spain, spanning acute and convalescent COVID-19. PBMCs, B-cell-depleted T cells, or T cells provided the cDNA or gDNA that made up the material.

Between the trimmed V and J ends, which lost 5 bases and 1 base, there was a span of 12 bases. Germline loops: CDR1 SGHVS, CDR2 FNYEAQ. This CDR3 is built from 15 residues. Original methodology: Nucleated cell counts were estimated from reference gene primer amplification. The protocol was immunoSEQ multiplex PCR, while the TCRdb copy is restricted to in-frame clones and leaves out a portion. Clone size and V and J calls were adopted from that table, with D and trimming inferred from the DNA. The sample contains roughly 32,000 clones, roughly 85% of which appear only once. The count of this clone is one.

The specimen sequenced was peripheral blood. The clonotype originates from an elderly man with active COVID-19. The chain recombines TRBV7-6 with TRBJ2-1; D is perhaps TRBD2 (7 bases). CDR3 protein: CASSGQRGSYNEQFF. In DNA, the CDR3 is TGTGCCAGCAGCGGACAGCGGGGATCCTACAATGAGCAGTTCTTC.